This T cell receptor (beta chain) came from a study of T cells in localized non-small cell lung cancer. General study points: A single tumor region was sequenced, leaving heterogeneity possible. Across samples, adjacent lung featured a median roughly 60 of the top 100 tumor clones. There was higher T cell clonality in uninvolved adjacent lung than in tumor, and it was highest there.

This clone was counted a few times. Antigen specificity is unknown. This table comes from immunoSEQ multiplex PCR, and its TCRdb copy is limited to in-frame clones, with some not included. The sample lists 30,000 to 35,000 clones, about 88% occurring once. The V gene lost 2 bases and the J gene lost 7 bases, with 30 bases spanning the gap. CDR1 is SNHLY, CDR2 FYNNEI, per germline. This CDR3 has 20 residues. This specimen consisted of peripheral blood, obtained before any cancer treatment. The receptor was derived from a woman between 35 and 70 years old with stage I lung adenocarcinoma. The chain combines TRBV2 with TRBJ2-1, with D perhaps matching TRBD2 (7 bases). Written as DNA, the CDR3 is TGTGCCAGCAGTGAAAGGGGGGGGGCGACCACTTTTTCTACAACAAATGAGCAGTTCTTC. The encoded protein is CASSERGGATTFSTTNEQFF. Looking up the rest from reference TRBV2 and TRBJ2-1 gives the full variable domain: EPEVTQTPSHQVTQMGQEVILRCVPISNHLYFYWYRQILGQKVEFLVSFYNNEISEKSEIFDDQFSVERPDGSNFTLKIRSTKLEDSAMYFCASSERGGATTFSTTNEQFFGPGTRLTVL.